Listed here are 8 T cell receptor beta chains from one sample, sequenced in a study of identical twins (TCRdb year 2016). Receptors were amplified or captured by 5' RACE. The sample was run on an Illumina HiSeq 2000. In TCRdb, the public reads were trimmed at Q25 with fastp and aligned with MiXCR, with productive beta chains retained. Every CDR3 protein is listed once, alongside the most common genes and DNA of its rows. In this sample the table shows around 340,000 distinct CDR3 sequences, approximately 8.8% of which occur a single time. Of the sample, more than 8% is held by the ten largest clones. The specimen sequenced was naive T cells sorted from blood. The sample's cell subset or site label is to be understood as: cells isolated with a human naive T-cell isolation kit. These receptors came from a woman between 50 and 59 years old in good health.

This clonotype was seen repeatedly, ten times or more. V and J are TRBV29-1 and TRBJ1-3, with D uncertain. There are 15 residues in the CDR3. Germline V CDR1 and CDR2: SQVTM, ANQGSEA. Trimming stripped 1 base from V and 1 base from J, with 11 bases between. CDR3 sequence (DNA): TGCAGCGTTGAAGGGAGTGTGGAATCTGGAAACACCATATATTTT. It encodes CSVEGSVESGNTIYF.

This clonotype was seen many times. This sequence joins TRBV5-1 and TRBJ2-1, with TRBD2 identical over 8 bases. Germline CDR1 is SGHRS and CDR2 is YFSETQ. V trimming: 0 bases; J trimming: 9 bases; junction bases outside the gene matches: 8. CDR3 length: 15 amino acids. In DNA, the CDR3 is TGCGCCAGCAGCTTGGAGCAAGCGGGAGTGCTTGAGCAGTTCTTC. Residues: CASSLEQAGVLEQFF.

This clonotype was observed a handful of times. The chain couples TRBV7-3 to TRBJ2-3; D tentatively fits TRBD1 or TRBD2 (5 bases each). The CDR3 is 16 residues long. Germline loops: CDR1 SGHTA, CDR2 FQGTGA. V lost 5 bases to trimming and J lost 5 bases, with 20 bases between them. CDR3 loop: CASSTSGEGPQDTQYF. CDR3 nucleotide sequence: TGTGCCAGCAGCACCAGCGGAGAGGGGCCACAAGATACGCAGTATTTT.

This clonotype has ten or more counts. The chain carries TRBV25-1 and TRBJ1-6; D remains ambiguous. With 4 bases removed from V and 9 bases from J, the gap between germline ends came to 7 bases. CDR1 and CDR2 from the germline V gene are MGHDK and SYGVNS. CDR3 length: 12 amino acids. CDR3 amino acids: CASSGVGSPLHF. The CDR3 DNA follows: TGTGCCAGCAGTGGTGTCGGTTCACCCCTCCACTTT. The variable domain in full, completed from reference TRBV25-1 and TRBJ1-6, reads EADIYQTPRYLVIGTGKKITLECSQTMGHDKMYWYQQDPGMELHLIHYSYGVNSTEKGDLSSESTVSRIRTEHFPLTLESARPSHTSQYLCASSGVGSPLHFGNGTRLTVT.

In this sample, this clonotype turned up a few times. The chain carries TRBV6-1 and TRBJ2-3; TRBD2 matches at 7 bases. The CDR3 extends over 15 amino acids. Per germline, CDR1 MNHNS and CDR2 SASEGT. Trimming took 7 bases from V and 2 from J; bases not matched to a gene: 9. DNA for the CDR3: TGTGCCAGCATGGATAGCGGGCTGCACACAGATACGCAGTATTTT. Translating gives CASMDSGLHTDTQYF.

This rearrangement joins TRBV7-9 to TRBJ1-1; no firm D call. V shed 4 bases and J shed 1 base, with 7 bases lying between them. Germline lookup yields CDR1 SEHNR and CDR2 FQNEAQ (reference sequence). This CDR3 is built from 13 residues. CDR3 protein: CASSSDWNTEAFF. The DNA of the CDR3 is TGTGCCAGCAGCTCAGACTGGAACACTGAAGCTTTCTTT.

The chain uses TRBV12-3 or TRBV12-4 and TRBJ2-1; the D gene is possibly TRBD2 (5 bases). CDR3 length: 13 amino acids. V lost 6 bases and J 9 bases, leaving 15 bases between the germline ends. CDR3 in amino acids: CASRDLPRGEQFF. The CDR3 nucleotides read TGTGCCAGCAGAGACCTACCCCGGGGTGAGCAGTTCTTC.

Here the CDR3 DNA reads TGTGCCACCAGTATCAGGACAGGGGTGAGGACAGATACGCAGTATTTT. Translated, it gives CATSIRTGVRTDTQYF. The J gene is TRBJ2-3, the V gene TRBV15; TRBD1 matches 9 bases. Germline V gene data show CDR1 as LNHNV and CDR2 as YYDKDF (reference sequence). The CDR3 totals 16 residues. V gave up 6 bases and J gave up 3 bases; unmatched junction bases: 10.